This T cell receptor beta chain was captured by sequencing in a study of blood T cell repertoires in COVID-19. Study-wide background: Both acute and convalescent COVID-19 samples were obtained from the United States, Italy and Spain. PBMCs, B-cell-depleted T cells, or T cells provided the cDNA or gDNA that made up the material.

The CDR3 covers 11 residues. Trimming left V 6 bases short and J 6 bases short, with 12 bases between. Germline V lookup: CDR1 SQVTM, CDR2 ANQGSEA. TCRdb keeps only in-frame clones here, not all; method: immunoSEQ multiplex PCR. The profile shows tens of thousands of clones, 91% of them singletons. The chain links TRBV29-1 to TRBJ2-7; D is possibly TRBD1 (6 bases). Sequencing used peripheral blood. This sequence originates from a man between 60 and 75 years old with acute or convalescent COVID-19. In nucleotides, the CDR3 is TGCAGCGTGTCCGCAGGGGTCGAGCAGTACTTC. As protein: CSVSAGVEQYF.